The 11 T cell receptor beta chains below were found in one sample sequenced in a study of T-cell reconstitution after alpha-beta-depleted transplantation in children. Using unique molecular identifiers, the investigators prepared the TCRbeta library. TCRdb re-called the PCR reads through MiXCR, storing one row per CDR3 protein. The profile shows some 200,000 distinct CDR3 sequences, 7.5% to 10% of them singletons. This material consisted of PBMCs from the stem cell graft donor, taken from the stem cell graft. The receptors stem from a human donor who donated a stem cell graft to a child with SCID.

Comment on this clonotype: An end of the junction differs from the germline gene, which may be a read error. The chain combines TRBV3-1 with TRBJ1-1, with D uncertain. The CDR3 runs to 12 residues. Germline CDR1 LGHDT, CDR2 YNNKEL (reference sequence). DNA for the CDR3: TGTGCCAGCAGCCATCAGTACACTGTAGCTTTCTTT. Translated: CASSHQYTVAFF. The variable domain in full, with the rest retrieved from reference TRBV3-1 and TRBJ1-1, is DTAVSQTPKYLVTQMGNDKSIKCEQNLGHDTMYWYKQDSKKFLKIMFSYNNKELIINETVPNRFSPKSPDKAHLNLHINSLELGDSAVYFCASSHQYTVAFFGQGTRLTVV.

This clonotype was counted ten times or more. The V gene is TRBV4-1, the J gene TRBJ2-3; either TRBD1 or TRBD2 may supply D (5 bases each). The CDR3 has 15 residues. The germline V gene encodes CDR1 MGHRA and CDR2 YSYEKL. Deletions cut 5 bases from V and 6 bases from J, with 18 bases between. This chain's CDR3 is CASSETGTPVDTQYF. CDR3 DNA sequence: TGCGCCAGCAGCGAAACCGGGACCCCTGTGGATACGCAGTATTTT.

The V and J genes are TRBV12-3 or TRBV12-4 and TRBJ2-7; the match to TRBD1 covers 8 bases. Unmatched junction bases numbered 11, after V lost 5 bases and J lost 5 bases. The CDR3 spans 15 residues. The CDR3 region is CASSGQGPSVNEQYF. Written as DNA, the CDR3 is TGTGCCAGCAGTGGACAGGGTCCCTCTGTGAACGAGCAGTACTTC.

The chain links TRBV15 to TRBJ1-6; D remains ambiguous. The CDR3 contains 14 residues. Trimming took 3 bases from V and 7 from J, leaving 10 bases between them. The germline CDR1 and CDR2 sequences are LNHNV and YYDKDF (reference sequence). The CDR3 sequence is CATSSRGGNSPLHF. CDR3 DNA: TGTGCCACCAGCAGCCGCGGCGGGAATTCACCCCTCCACTTT.

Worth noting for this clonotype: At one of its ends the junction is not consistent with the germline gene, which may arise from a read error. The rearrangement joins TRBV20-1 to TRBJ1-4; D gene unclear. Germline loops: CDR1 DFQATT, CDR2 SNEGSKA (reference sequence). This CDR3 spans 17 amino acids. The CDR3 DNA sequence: TGCTGTGCTAGAGATCCCTTGGCAGTCACAACTAATGAAAAACTGTTTTTT. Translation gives CCARDPLAVTTNEKLFF.

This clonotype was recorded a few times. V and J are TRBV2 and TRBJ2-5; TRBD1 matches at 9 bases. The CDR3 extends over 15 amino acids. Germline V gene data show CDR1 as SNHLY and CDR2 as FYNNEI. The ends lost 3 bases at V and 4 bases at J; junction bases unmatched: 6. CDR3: CASSDGQGPGETQYF. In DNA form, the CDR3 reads TGTGCCAGCAGTGACGGACAGGGGCCGGGAGAGACCCAGTACTTC.

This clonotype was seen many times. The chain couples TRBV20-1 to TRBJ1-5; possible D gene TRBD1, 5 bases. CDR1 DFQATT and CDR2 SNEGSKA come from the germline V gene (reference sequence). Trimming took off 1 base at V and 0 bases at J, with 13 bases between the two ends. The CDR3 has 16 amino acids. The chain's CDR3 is CSARAPGTYSNQPQHF. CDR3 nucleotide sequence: TGCAGTGCTAGAGCCCCCGGGACTTATAGCAATCAGCCCCAGCATTTT.

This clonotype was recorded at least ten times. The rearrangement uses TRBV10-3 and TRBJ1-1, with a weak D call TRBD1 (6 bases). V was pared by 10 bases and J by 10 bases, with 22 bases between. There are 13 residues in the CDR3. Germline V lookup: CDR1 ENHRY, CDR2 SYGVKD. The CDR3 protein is CATAGQGRISAFF. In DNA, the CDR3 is TGTGCCACCGCCGGGCAGGGGAGAATATCAGCTTTCTTT.

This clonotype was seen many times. The CDR3: CSASSGTPNTGELFF. Written as DNA, the CDR3 is TGCAGTGCTAGTTCCGGGACTCCGAACACCGGGGAGCTGTTTTTT. The chain employs TRBV20-1 and TRBJ2-2; maybe TRBD2 (6 bases). This CDR3 has 15 residues. Trimming pared 3 bases from V and 0 bases from J, leaving 11 bases between. Germline V CDR1 and CDR2: DFQATT, SNEGSKA (reference sequence).

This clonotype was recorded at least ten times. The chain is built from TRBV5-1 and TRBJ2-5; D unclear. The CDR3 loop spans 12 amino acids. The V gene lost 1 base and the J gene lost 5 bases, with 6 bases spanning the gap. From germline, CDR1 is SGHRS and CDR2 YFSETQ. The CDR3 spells CASSLMWETQYF. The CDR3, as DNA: TGCGCCAGCAGCTTGATGTGGGAGACCCAGTACTTC.

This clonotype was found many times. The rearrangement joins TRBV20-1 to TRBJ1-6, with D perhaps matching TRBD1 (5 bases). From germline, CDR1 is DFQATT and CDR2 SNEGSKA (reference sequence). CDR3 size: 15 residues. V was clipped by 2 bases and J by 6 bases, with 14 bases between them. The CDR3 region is CSARSWDGTNSPLHF. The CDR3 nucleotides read TGCAGTGCTAGATCCTGGGACGGTACTAATTCACCCCTCCACTTT.